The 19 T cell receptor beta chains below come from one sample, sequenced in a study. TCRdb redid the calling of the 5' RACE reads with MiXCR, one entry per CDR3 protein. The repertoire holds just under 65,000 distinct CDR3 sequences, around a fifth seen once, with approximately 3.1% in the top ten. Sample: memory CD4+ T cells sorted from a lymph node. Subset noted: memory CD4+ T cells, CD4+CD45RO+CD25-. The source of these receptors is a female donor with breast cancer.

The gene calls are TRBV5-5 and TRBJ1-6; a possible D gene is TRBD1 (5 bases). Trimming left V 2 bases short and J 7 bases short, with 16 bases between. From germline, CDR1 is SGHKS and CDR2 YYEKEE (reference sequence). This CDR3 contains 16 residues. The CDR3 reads CASSLEPGHFNSPLHF. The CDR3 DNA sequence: TGTGCCAGCAGCTTAGAGCCAGGGCATTTCAATTCACCCCTCCACTTT.

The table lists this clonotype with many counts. Here the CDR3 reads CSVVRLAGNEQFF. The CDR3 DNA reads TGCAGCGTCGTTAGGCTAGCGGGTAATGAGCAGTTCTTC. The rearrangement uses TRBV29-1 and TRBJ2-1; 8 nucleotides line up with TRBD2. V lost 6 bases to trimming and J lost 7 bases; unmatched junction nucleotides: 8. Per germline, CDR1 SQVTM and CDR2 ANQGSEA. The CDR3 contains 13 residues.

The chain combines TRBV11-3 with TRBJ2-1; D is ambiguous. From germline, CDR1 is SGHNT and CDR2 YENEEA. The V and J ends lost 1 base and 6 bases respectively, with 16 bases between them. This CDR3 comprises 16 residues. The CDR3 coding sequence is TGTGCCAGCAGCTTAGGAGGCGTCCTATCTTTCAATGAGCAGTTCTTC. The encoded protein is CASSLGGVLSFNEQFF.

The CDR3 loop reads CSARDRQVGIQYF. CDR3 DNA sequence: TGCAGTGCTAGAGATCGGCAGGTGGGCATTCAGTACTTC. The V gene is TRBV20-1, the J gene TRBJ2-4; unclear D gene. This CDR3 contains 13 residues. The germline V gene has CDR1 DFQATT and CDR2 SNEGSKA (reference sequence). V shed 0 bases and J shed 9 bases, with 12 bases lying between them.

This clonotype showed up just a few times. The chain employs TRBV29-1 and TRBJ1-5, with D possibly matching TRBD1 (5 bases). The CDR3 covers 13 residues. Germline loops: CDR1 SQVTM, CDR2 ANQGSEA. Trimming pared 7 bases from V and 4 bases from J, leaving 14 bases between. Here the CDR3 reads CSAARGMNQPQHF. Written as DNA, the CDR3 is TGCAGCGCGGCGAGGGGTATGAATCAGCCCCAGCATTTT.

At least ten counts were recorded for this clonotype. CDR3 region: CASRDLYEQYF. CDR3 DNA: TGCGCCAGCAGGGATCTCTACGAGCAGTACTTC. The V and J genes are TRBV5-1 and TRBJ2-7; D ambiguous. Germline loops: CDR1 SGHRS, CDR2 YFSETQ. The length of the CDR3 is 11 residues. V was shortened by 5 bases and J by 3 bases, with 6 bases between the two germline ends.

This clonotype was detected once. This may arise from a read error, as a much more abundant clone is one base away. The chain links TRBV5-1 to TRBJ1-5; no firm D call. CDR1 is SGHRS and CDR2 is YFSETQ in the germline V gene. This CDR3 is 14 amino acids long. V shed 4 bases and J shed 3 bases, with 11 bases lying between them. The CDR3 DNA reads TGCGCCAGCAGCACCGGGCATGCCAATCAGCCCCAGCATTTT. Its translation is CASSTGHANQPQHF.

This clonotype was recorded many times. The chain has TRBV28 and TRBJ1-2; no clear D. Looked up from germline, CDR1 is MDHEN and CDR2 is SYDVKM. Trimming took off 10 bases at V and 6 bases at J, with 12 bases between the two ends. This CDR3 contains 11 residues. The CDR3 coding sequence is TGTGCCACTCCGGAGAATCATGGCTACACCTTC. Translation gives CATPENHGYTF.

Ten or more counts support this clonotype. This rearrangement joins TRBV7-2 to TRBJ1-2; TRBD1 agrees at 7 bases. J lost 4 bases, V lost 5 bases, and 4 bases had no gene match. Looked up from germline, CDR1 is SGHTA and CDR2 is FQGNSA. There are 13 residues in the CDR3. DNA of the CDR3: TGTGCCAGCAGCAGGGACAGCCTCTATGGCTACACCTTC. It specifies CASSRDSLYGYTF.

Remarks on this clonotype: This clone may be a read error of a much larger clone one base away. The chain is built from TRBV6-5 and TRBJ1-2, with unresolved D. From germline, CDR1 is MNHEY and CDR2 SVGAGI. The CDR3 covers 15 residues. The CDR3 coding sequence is TGTGCCAGCAGTTACTCGAAGGGCAGCCTCTATGGCCACACCTTC. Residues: CASSYSKGSLYGHTF.

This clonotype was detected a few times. The CDR3 DNA follows: TGTGCCAGCAGCTTAGTTGCCCAAGACTACGAGCAGTACTTC. Amino acids: CASSLVAQDYEQYF. This sequence joins TRBV7-2 and TRBJ2-7; no reliable D call. Trimming cost V 1 base and J 3 bases, with 10 bases left between them. The CDR3 is 14 residues long. The germline gives CDR1 SGHTA, CDR2 FQGNSA.

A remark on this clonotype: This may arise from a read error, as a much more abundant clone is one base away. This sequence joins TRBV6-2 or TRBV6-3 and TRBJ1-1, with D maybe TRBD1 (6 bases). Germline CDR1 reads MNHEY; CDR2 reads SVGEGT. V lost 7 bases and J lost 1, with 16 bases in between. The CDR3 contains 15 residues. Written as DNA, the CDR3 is TGTGCCAGCACTAAAGGGGGGTCTTGGAACACTGAAGCTTTCTTT. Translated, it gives CASTKGGSWNTEAFF.

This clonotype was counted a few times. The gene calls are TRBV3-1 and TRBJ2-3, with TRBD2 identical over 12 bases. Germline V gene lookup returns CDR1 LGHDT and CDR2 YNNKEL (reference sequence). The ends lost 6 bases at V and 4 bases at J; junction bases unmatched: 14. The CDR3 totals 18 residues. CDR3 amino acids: CASSRGLAGLLRADTQYF. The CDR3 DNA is TGTGCCAGCAGTCGTGGACTAGCGGGGCTCCTACGGGCAGATACGCAGTATTTT.

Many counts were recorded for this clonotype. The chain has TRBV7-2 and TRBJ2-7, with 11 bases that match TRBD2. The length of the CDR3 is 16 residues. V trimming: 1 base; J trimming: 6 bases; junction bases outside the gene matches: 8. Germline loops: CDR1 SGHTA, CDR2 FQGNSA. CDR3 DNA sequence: TGTGCCAGCAGCTTAGATCGGACTAGCGGGTCTTTCGAGCAGTACTTC. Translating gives CASSLDRTSGSFEQYF.

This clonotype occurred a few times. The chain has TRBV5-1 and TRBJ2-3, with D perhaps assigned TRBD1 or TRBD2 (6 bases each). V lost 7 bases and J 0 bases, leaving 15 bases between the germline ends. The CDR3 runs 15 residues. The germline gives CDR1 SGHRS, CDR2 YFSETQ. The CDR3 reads CASRQEGWSTDTQYF. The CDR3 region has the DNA TGCGCCAGCCGACAGGAGGGATGGAGCACAGATACGCAGTATTTT.

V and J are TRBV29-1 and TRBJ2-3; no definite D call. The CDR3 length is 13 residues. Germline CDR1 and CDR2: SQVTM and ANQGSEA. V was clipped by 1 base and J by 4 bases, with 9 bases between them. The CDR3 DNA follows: TGCAGCGTTGAAGGGCACATTGCAGATACGCAGTATTTT. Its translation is CSVEGHIADTQYF.

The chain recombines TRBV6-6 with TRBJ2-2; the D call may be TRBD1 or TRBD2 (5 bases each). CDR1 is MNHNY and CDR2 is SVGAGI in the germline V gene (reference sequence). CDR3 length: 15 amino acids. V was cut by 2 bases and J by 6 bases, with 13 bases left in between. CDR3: CASSYPTRGAGELFF. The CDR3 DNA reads TGTGCCAGCAGTTACCCCACGAGGGGCGCCGGGGAGCTGTTTTTT.

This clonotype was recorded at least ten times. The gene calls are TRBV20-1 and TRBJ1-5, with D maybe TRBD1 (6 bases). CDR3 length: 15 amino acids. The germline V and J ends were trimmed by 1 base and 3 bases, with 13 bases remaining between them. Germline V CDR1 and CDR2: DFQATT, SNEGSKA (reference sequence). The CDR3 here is CSARVRGQNNQPQHF. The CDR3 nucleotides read TGCAGTGCTAGAGTGAGAGGACAGAACAATCAGCCCCAGCATTTT.

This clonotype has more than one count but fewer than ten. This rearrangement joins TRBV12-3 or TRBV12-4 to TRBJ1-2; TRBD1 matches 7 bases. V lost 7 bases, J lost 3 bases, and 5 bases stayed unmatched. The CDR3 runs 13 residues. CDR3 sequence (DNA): TGTGCCAGCACCGGGGACAGCTACTATGGCTACACCTTC. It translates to CASTGDSYYGYTF.